This T cell receptor (beta chain) was recorded in a study of neurological immune-mediated disorders. This clonotype was observed at least ten times. The antigen is not known. CDR3 length: 11 residues. The ends were cut back, 5 bases at V and 2 bases at J, with 3 bases in the middle. Whole-study findings and limits: One cluster of related CDR3 sequences contained, by phylogenetic grouping, the repertoires of 18 of 34 multiple sclerosis patients and formed a possible signature. While HTLV-1-associated myelopathy showed the greatest TCR clonal expansion, multiple sclerosis showed the least, falling below healthy controls. The authors found no clinical or MRI feature associated with the multiple sclerosis repertoire cluster.

As for the cDNA, it was generated by 5'RACE with 10-nucleotide random UMIs. TCRdb independently ran MiXCR on the 5' RACE reads; one entry per CDR3 protein. The sample shows roughly 59,000 distinct CDR3 sequences, roughly 4.9% of them seen only once. The source material was PBMCs. The sequence came from a human donor with multiple sclerosis. The donor label of this sample is uncertain. V and J are TRBV12-3 or TRBV12-4 and TRBJ1-1, with D unresolved. The CDR3 nucleotides are TGTGCCAGCAGTGAAAACACTGAAGCTTTCTTT. This codes for CASSENTEAFF.